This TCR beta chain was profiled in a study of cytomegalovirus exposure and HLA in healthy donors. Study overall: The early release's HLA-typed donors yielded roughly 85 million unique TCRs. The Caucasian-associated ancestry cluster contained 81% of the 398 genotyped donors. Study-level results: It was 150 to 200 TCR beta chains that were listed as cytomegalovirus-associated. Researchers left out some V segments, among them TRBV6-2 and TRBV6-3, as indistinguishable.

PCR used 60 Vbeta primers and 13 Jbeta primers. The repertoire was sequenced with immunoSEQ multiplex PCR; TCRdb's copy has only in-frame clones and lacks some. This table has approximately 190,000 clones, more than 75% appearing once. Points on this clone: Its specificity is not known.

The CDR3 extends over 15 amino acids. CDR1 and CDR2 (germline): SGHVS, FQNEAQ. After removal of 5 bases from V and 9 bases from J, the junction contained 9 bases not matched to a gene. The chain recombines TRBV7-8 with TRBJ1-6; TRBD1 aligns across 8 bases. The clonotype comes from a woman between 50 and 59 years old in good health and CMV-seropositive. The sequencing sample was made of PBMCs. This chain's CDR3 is CASSKTGAFGSPLHF. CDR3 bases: TGTGCCAGCAGCAAGACAGGGGCCTTTGGTTCACCCCTCCACTTT.